Each of the 29 T cell receptor beta chains below was sequenced from the same sample in a study of T-cell reconstitution after alpha-beta-depleted transplantation in children. Library preparation (for TCRbeta) was performed with unique molecular identifiers. TCRdb processed the PCR reads anew with MiXCR; each CDR3 protein has one entry. In the table there are about 500,000 distinct CDR3 sequences, roughly 33% of which are singletons. The sequenced sample was PBMCs from the stem cell graft donor, obtained from the stem cell graft. The receptors were sampled from a human donor who donated a stem cell graft to a child with aplastic anemia.

Only a few counts were recorded for this clonotype. The rearrangement links TRBV7-2 to TRBJ2-7; D is ambiguous. The CDR3 has 13 amino acids. The V end lost 4 bases, the J end lost 2 bases, and 9 bases lay between the germline ends. Germline-derived CDR1 and CDR2 are SGHTA and FQGNSA. This CDR3 is CASSSPPTYEQYF. The CDR3 DNA follows: TGTGCCAGCAGCTCCCCCCCAACCTACGAGCAGTACTTC.

The chain combines TRBV7-7 with TRBJ2-1, with 8 bases lining up with TRBD2. The germline V gene encodes CDR1 SSHAT and CDR2 FNYEAQ (reference sequence). The CDR3 loop spans 18 amino acids. Trimming removed 5 bases from V and 8 bases from J; junction bases left unmatched: 20. The CDR3 DNA follows: TGTGCCAGCAGCGAGGGTTTGGGCGGGAGGTCCGATAGGGATGAGCAGTTCTTC. Protein sequence: CASSEGLGGRSDRDEQFF. Full variable domain (missing parts from reference TRBV7-7 and TRBJ2-1): GAGVSQSPRYKVTKRGQDVTLRCDPISSHATLYWYQQALGQGPEFLTYFNYEAQPDKSGLPSDRFSAERPEGSISTLTIQRTEQRDSAMYRCASSEGLGGRSDRDEQFFGPGTRLTVL.

This clonotype was seen a single time. The chain combines TRBV5-1 with TRBJ1-1; no firm D call. V lost 1 base and J 6 bases, leaving 13 bases between the germline ends. The CDR3 totals 14 residues. Germline V gives CDR1 SGHRS, CDR2 YFSETQ. The DNA of the CDR3 is TGCGCCAGCAGCTTGAACTCCCAGCGCCCTGAAGCTTTCTTT. Protein sequence: CASSLNSQRPEAFF.

The V and J genes are TRBV19 and TRBJ2-7, with 16 positions matching TRBD2. Per the germline V gene, CDR1 is LNHDA and CDR2 is SQIVND (reference sequence). The V gene end was trimmed by 5 bases and the J gene end by 2 bases; junction bases not matched to a gene: 12. CDR3 size: 19 residues. CDR3 residues: CASSPIPGLAGGLPYEQYF. Here the CDR3 DNA reads TGTGCCAGTAGTCCGATTCCGGGACTAGCGGGAGGGCTCCCCTACGAGCAGTACTTC.

The chain carries TRBV10-2 and TRBJ2-7, with 10 positions matching TRBD2. Germline CDR1 is WSHSY and CDR2 is SAAADI. The trim removed 0 bases at V and 5 bases at J, leaving 4 bases unmatched. The CDR3 loop spans 15 amino acids. DNA for the CDR3: TGCGCCAGCAGTGAGTCATCAGCGGGAGGGGACGAGCAGTACGTC. Translating gives CASSESSAGGDEQYV.

A few counts support this clonotype. V is TRBV7-2 and J is TRBJ2-1; TRBD1 aligns across 8 bases. The V gene end was trimmed by 4 bases and the J gene end by 4 bases; junction bases not matched to a gene: 3. Germline V gene data show CDR1 as SGHTA and CDR2 as FQGNSA. The CDR3 is made up of 14 amino acids. The CDR3 nucleotides are TGTGCCAGCAGCTCGGGACAGGCATACAATGAGCAGTTCTTC. Encoded protein: CASSSGQAYNEQFF. Full variable domain (rest looked up from reference TRBV7-2 and TRBJ2-1): GAGVSQSPSNKVTEKGKDVELRCDPISGHTALYWYRQSLGQGLEFLIYFQGNSAPDKSGLPSDRFSAERTGGSVSTLTIQRTQQEDSAVYLCASSSGQAYNEQFFGPGTRLTVL.

The chain is built from TRBV15 and TRBJ2-1; the match to TRBD2 covers 7 bases. The J segment lost 2 bases and the V segment lost 5 bases, leaving 6 bases of the junction unmatched. CDR3 length: 15 amino acids. Germline V gene sequence: CDR1 LNHNV, CDR2 YYDKDF (reference sequence). CDR3 region: CATSSTSDPYNEQFF. CDR3 nucleotide sequence: TGTGCCACCAGCTCAACTAGCGACCCCTACAATGAGCAGTTCTTC.

The V call is TRBV12-5, the J call TRBJ2-3; 12 nucleotides align to TRBD2. This CDR3 has 21 amino acids. CDR1 is LGHNT, CDR2 FRNRAP, per germline. The junction had 16 bases not matched to a gene; V was cut back by 1 base and J by 2 bases. The CDR3, as DNA: TGTGCTAGTGGTTTGGCGAGGACTAGCGGGACGACCCTCCCCCCCACAGATACGCAGTATTTT. Amino acid sequence: CASGLARTSGTTLPPTDTQYF.

The sample holds a few counts of this clonotype. The chain recombines TRBV9 with TRBJ2-7; perhaps TRBD1 as D (6 bases). The CDR3 spans 15 residues. V shed 0 bases and J shed 0 bases, with 10 bases lying between them. Germline V gene sequence: CDR1 SGDLS, CDR2 YYNGEE. The CDR3 loop is CASSVGVGASYEQYF. The CDR3 nucleotides read TGTGCCAGCAGCGTAGGTGTGGGGGCCTCCTACGAGCAGTACTTC. Using reference TRBV9 and TRBJ2-7 for the parts outside the CDR3, the full variable domain is DSGVTQTPKHLITATGQRVTLRCSPRSGDLSVYWYQQSLDQGLQFLIQYYNGEERAKGNILERFSAQQFPDLHSELNLSSLELGDSALYFCASSVGVGASYEQYFGPGTRLTVT.

J is TRBJ2-7 and V is TRBV15; D gene ambiguous. Germline V gives CDR1 LNHNV, CDR2 YYDKDF (reference sequence). The CDR3 sequence is 14 residues long. V shed 0 bases and J shed 3 bases, with 9 bases lying between them. This CDR3 is CATSRDPGNYEQYV. Here the CDR3 DNA reads TGTGCCACCAGCAGAGACCCCGGCAACTACGAGCAGTACGTC.

The J gene is TRBJ2-7, the V gene TRBV5-1; a possible D gene is TRBD2 (5 bases). This CDR3 has 14 residues. Germline V gene lookup returns CDR1 SGHRS and CDR2 YFSETQ. With 0 bases removed from V and 4 bases from J, the gap between germline ends came to 11 bases. Written as DNA, the CDR3 is TGCGCCAGCAGCTTGGCGGGCAGCGGTTACGAGCAGTACTTC. The encoded protein is CASSLAGSGYEQYF.

This clonotype was observed a few times. The V and J genes are TRBV29-1 and TRBJ2-7; 8 bases agree with TRBD2. Germline assignment: CDR1 SQVTM and CDR2 ANQGSEA. The CDR3 sequence is 12 residues long. Trimming took 7 bases from V and 4 from J; bases not matched to a gene: 6. CDR3 sequence reads: CSAGGGIYEQYF. The CDR3 DNA reads as TGCAGCGCCGGGGGGGGGATATACGAGCAGTACTTC.

Here the CDR3 reads CSTQTGGEETQYF. CDR3 sequence (DNA): TGCAGCACCCAGACGGGCGGGGAGGAGACCCAGTACTTC. V gene TRBV29-1 combines with J gene TRBJ2-5, with a tentative D call TRBD2 (6 bases). Germline V gives CDR1 SQVTM, CDR2 ANQGSEA. CDR3 length equals 13 residues. V was pared by 8 bases and J by 5 bases, with 18 bases between.

V is TRBV12-3 or TRBV12-4 and J is TRBJ2-1; the match to TRBD2 covers 16 bases. The CDR3 runs 17 residues. The J segment lost 1 base and the V segment lost 6 bases, leaving 3 bases of the junction unmatched. CDR3 sequence reads: CASRGLAGGGSYNEQFF. The CDR3 coding sequence is TGTGCCAGCAGGGGACTAGCGGGAGGGGGGTCCTACAATGAGCAGTTCTTC.

There are a few counts of this clonotype. The chain couples TRBV15 to TRBJ2-1, with 9 bases matching TRBD1. The germline V gene encodes CDR1 LNHNV and CDR2 YYDKDF (reference sequence). With V trimmed by 4 bases and J by 7 bases, 8 bases remained unmatched. CDR3 length: 15 residues. CDR3 bases: TGTGCCACCAGCAACCGGGACAGGGCGAAAAATGAGCAGTTCTTC. Residues: CATSNRDRAKNEQFF.

The rearrangement joins TRBV7-2 to TRBJ2-1; D perhaps matches TRBD1 (6 bases). Germline V gene data show CDR1 as SGHTA and CDR2 as FQGNSA. There are 15 residues in the CDR3. V lost 1 base, J lost 3 bases, and 10 bases lay in between. The CDR3 DNA follows: TGTGCCAGCAGCTTAGGGGGGCTCCACTACAATGAGCAGTTCTTC. As protein: CASSLGGLHYNEQFF.

The J gene is TRBJ2-1, the V gene TRBV9; D possibly uses TRBD1 or TRBD2 (6 bases each). The CDR3 is made up of 16 amino acids. Trimming took 4 bases from V and 3 from J, leaving 17 bases between them. Germline lookup yields CDR1 SGDLS and CDR2 YYNGEE. CDR3 nucleotide sequence: TGTGCCAGCAGCCCGAAACTAGCAGGGGTCTACAATGAGCAGTTCTTC. It is translated as CASSPKLAGVYNEQFF.

This clonotype appeared a few times. The J gene is TRBJ2-6, the V gene TRBV12-3 or TRBV12-4; no clear D. V dropped 3 bases and J dropped 0 bases, with 3 bases sitting between them. CDR3 length: 14 amino acids. In DNA, the CDR3 is TGTGCCAGCAGTTTTACCTCTGGGGCCAACGTCCTGACTTTC. Protein product: CASSFTSGANVLTF.

The V and J genes are TRBV20-1 and TRBJ2-6, with D possibly TRBD2 on 6 matching bases. Trimming shortened V by 5 bases and J by 1 base, and 6 bases separated the two germline ends. This CDR3 is built from 13 residues. Germline V gives CDR1 DFQATT, CDR2 SNEGSKA (reference sequence). CDR3: CSAGGSGANVLTF. CDR3 coding DNA: TGCAGTGCTGGAGGGTCTGGGGCCAACGTCCTGACTTTC.

Only one count was recorded for this clonotype. V is TRBV6-2 or TRBV6-3 and J is TRBJ1-1; perhaps TRBD1 as D (5 bases). Germline assignment: CDR1 MNHEY and CDR2 SVGEGT. The CDR3 length is 14 residues. V gave up 2 bases and J gave up 1 base, with 8 bases separating them. CDR3 protein: CASSYEGRNTEAFF. CDR3 sequence (DNA): TGTGCCAGCAGTTACGAGGGGAGGAACACTGAAGCTTTCTTT.

In its sample, this clonotype was seen a few times. This chain uses TRBV29-1 with TRBJ2-7; tentatively, D is TRBD1 or TRBD2 (5 bases each). The CDR3 is made up of 11 amino acids. The ends were cut back, 3 bases at V and 6 bases at J, with 9 bases in the middle. Germline V gene sequence: CDR1 SQVTM, CDR2 ANQGSEA. The CDR3 sequence: CSVERGAEQYF. In DNA form, the CDR3 reads TGCAGCGTTGAGCGAGGGGCCGAGCAGTACTTC.

The rearrangement joins TRBV18 to TRBJ2-2; 7 positions agree with TRBD1. Losses at the gene ends were 6 bases for V and 1 base for J; bases not matched to a gene: 5. The CDR3 length is 15 residues. Germline V gene data show CDR1 as KGHSH and CDR2 as LQKENI. Here the CDR3 DNA reads TGTGCCAGCTCTGCGGACAGGTTGAACACCGGGGAGCTGTTTTTT. Protein sequence: CASSADRLNTGELFF.

The sample holds a few counts of this clonotype. The chain combines TRBV12-3 or TRBV12-4 with TRBJ2-1, with 8 bases lining up with TRBD2. CDR3 length equals 15 residues. V lost 7 bases, J lost 7 bases, and 12 bases stayed unmatched. The CDR3 nucleotides read TGTGCCAGCACCCAGGCCAGCGGGAGAGCTAATGAGCAGTTCTTC. This gives the protein CASTQASGRANEQFF.

The table lists this clonotype with a few counts. The genes are TRBV7-2 and TRBJ2-6; D ambiguous. Trimming took 2 bases from V and 2 from J, leaving 10 bases between them. CDR1 is SGHTA and CDR2 is FQGNSA in the germline V gene. The CDR3 is made up of 16 amino acids. The CDR3 region is CASSLYSEPGANVLTF. The CDR3 nucleotides are TGTGCCAGCAGCTTATATTCTGAGCCTGGGGCCAACGTCCTGACTTTC. The full variable domain, completed using reference TRBV7-2 and TRBJ2-6, is GAGVSQSPSNKVTEKGKDVELRCDPISGHTALYWYRQSLGQGLEFLIYFQGNSAPDKSGLPSDRFSAERTGGSVSTLTIQRTQQEDSAVYLCASSLYSEPGANVLTFGAGSRLTVL.

The chain uses TRBV5-1 and TRBJ1-1; TRBD1 might be the D (5 bases). CDR1 is SGHRS, CDR2 YFSETQ, per germline. Trimming took off 2 bases at V and 2 bases at J, with 10 bases between the two ends. This CDR3 is built from 14 residues. DNA of the CDR3: TGCGCCAGCAGCTTTGACAGACCAAACACTGAAGCTTTCTTT. Protein: CASSFDRPNTEAFF.

This chain joins TRBV12-3 or TRBV12-4 and TRBJ2-1; D uncertain. This CDR3 region has 13 residues. The V and J ends lost 8 bases and 7 bases respectively, with 15 bases between them. CDR3 DNA: TGTGCCAGCGAGTGGAGTTGGGGAAATGAGCAGTTCTTC. Translated, it gives CASEWSWGNEQFF.

The genes are TRBV20-1 and TRBJ2-1, with TRBD2 identical over 10 bases. In germline, CDR1 is DFQATT, CDR2 SNEGSKA (reference sequence). The V segment lost 0 bases and the J segment 8 bases; nucleotides outside the gene matches: 13. This CDR3 has 17 residues. DNA for the CDR3: TGCAGTGCTAGAGATCTCCTCGCTAGCGGGAGTTATCATGAGCAGTTCTTC. Amino acid sequence: CSARDLLASGSYHEQFF.

The V and J genes are TRBV9 and TRBJ2-1, with TRBD2 matching 12 bases. This CDR3 is built from 18 residues. Per germline, CDR1 SGDLS and CDR2 YYNGEE. Trimming cost V 0 bases and J 7 bases; bases outside gene matches: 11. The CDR3 spells CASSVASLATSGSNEQFF. The CDR3 DNA reads TGTGCCAGCAGCGTAGCTAGTCTGGCGACTAGCGGGAGTAATGAGCAGTTCTTC.

This sequence joins TRBV15 and TRBJ1-5, with a possible D match to TRBD1 (5 bases). Germline CDR1 LNHNV, CDR2 YYDKDF (reference sequence). V was pared by 3 bases and J by 4 bases, with 19 bases between. CDR3 length: 17 amino acids. DNA of the CDR3: TGTGCCACCAGCAGTTTGATAGGGCGGACAACGAATCAGCCCCAGCATTTT. Its protein product is CATSSLIGRTTNQPQHF.